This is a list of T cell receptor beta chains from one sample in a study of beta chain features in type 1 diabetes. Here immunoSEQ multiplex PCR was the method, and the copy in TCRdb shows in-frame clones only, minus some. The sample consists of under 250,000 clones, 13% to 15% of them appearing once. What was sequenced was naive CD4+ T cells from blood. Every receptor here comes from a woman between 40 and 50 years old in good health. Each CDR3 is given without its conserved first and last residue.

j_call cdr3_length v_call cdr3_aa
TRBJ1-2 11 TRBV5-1 ASSSGQYPSYT
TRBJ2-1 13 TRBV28 ASSPTGGSYNEQF
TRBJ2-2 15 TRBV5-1 ASSLTTSGGYTGELF
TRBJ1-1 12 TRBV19 ASNPQAFNTEAF
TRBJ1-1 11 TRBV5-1 ASSVSRDTEAF
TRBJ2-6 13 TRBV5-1 ASSWTGSGANVLT
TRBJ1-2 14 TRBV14 ASSQDAPDRGRGYT
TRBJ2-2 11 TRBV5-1 ASETVPGGELF
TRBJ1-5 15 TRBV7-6 ASSSHDRERSNQPQH
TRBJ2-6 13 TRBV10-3 AISDRGSGANVLT
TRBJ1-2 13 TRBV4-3 ASSQAMTAIYGYT
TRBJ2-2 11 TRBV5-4 ASRITGAGELF
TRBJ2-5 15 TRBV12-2 ASRFPGGGDLQETQY
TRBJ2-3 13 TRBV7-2 ASSYRGRLEGTQY
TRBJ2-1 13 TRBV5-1 ASSSPGQGFDEQF
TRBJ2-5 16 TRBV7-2 ASSHFGPLGTGQETQY
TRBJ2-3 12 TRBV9 ASSMGPQGPAQY
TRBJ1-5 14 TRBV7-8 ASSLVGQGRGQPQH
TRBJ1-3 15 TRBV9 ASSVDPGLGSGNTIY
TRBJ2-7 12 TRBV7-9 ASSLGQGLGEQY
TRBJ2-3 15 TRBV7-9 ASSFGERSASTDTQY
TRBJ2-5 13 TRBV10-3 AISESSGGQETQY
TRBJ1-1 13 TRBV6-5 ASSYSDSADTEAF
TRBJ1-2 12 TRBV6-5 ASRRAAVLYGYT
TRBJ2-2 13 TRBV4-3 ASSQNGQFSGELF
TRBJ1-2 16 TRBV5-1 ASSSREGQGRTGYGYT
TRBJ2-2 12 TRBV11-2 ASSLTGAVGELF
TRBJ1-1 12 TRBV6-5 ASSYSIVNTEAF
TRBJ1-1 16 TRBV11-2 ASSLAGFQGGRNTEAF
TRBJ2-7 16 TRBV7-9 ASSLGTGGPFASYEQY
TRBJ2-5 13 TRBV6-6 ASREYLKPQETQY
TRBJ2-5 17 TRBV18 ASSPWDSNNNNLQETQY
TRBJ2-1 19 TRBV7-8 ASSLALGLAGGLSSYNEQF
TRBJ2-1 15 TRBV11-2 ASSLGKAGLGHNEQF
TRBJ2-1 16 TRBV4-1 ASSHPLRTSGGRNEQF
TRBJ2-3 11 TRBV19 ASRRLAADTQY
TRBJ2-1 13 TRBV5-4 ASSLGGAAYNEQF
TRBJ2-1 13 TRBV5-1 ASSSGLAGGREQF
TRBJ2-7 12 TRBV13 ASSLLGSVYEQY
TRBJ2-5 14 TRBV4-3 ASSQDLASVSETQY
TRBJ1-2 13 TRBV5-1 ASSVLTGSNYGYT
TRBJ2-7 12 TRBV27 ASSLGQGPYEQY
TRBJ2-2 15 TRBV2 ASGRSRDSRTAGELF
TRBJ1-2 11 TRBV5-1 ASNNDRGPGYT
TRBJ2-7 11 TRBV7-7 ASSPGQSYEQY
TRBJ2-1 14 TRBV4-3 ASSQALAGAYNEQF
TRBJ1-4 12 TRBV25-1 ASSEAGVEEKLF
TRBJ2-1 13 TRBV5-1 ASSPDLRSRDEQF
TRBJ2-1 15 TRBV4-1 ASSQVRAGSSYNEQF